The 25 T cell receptor beta chains in this list originate from one sample, sequenced in a study of control samples from healthy donors and cancer patients. The repertoire was sequenced with immunoSEQ multiplex PCR; TCRdb's copy has only in-frame clones and lacks some. The table shows roughly 86,000 clones, with 90% occurring only once. Sequencing was carried out using blood. These receptor sequences come from a woman under 30 in good health.

The rearrangement uses TRBV5-4 and TRBJ1-2; weak D call: TRBD1 (6 bases). The CDR3 spans 15 residues. Germline-derived CDR1 and CDR2 are SGHNT and YYREEE (reference sequence). V was clipped by 3 bases and J by 4 bases, with 16 bases between them. The CDR3 DNA reads as TGTGCCAGCAGCTGGGACATTTTTATTTCCTATGGCTACACCTTC. Translation gives CASSWDIFISYGYTF.

The chain links TRBV24-1 to TRBJ2-5; D may be TRBD2 (6 bases). The length of the CDR3 is 17 residues. V lost 9 bases and J lost 3, with 25 bases in between. Germline-derived CDR1 and CDR2 are KGHDR and SFDVKD. The CDR3 DNA follows: TGTGCCACCTTACGCCCTCTCATTGGGACTGCCAAAGAGACCCAGTACTTC. It is translated as CATLRPLIGTAKETQYF.

In its sample, this clone was seen once. The chain has TRBV27 and TRBJ2-7; the D gene is possibly TRBD1 (7 bases). The CDR3 is 14 residues long. The germline V and J ends were trimmed by 3 bases and 6 bases, with 15 bases remaining between them. CDR1 MNHEY and CDR2 SMNVEV come from the germline V gene (reference sequence). CDR3 coding DNA: TGTGCCAGCAGTTTTTCCCGACAGGGAGGCGAGCAGTACTTC. Translation gives CASSFSRQGGEQYF.

V and J are TRBV5-1 and TRBJ2-5, with a possible D match to TRBD1 (5 bases). With 5 bases removed from V and 1 base from J, the gap between germline ends came to 15 bases. Per germline, CDR1 SGHRS and CDR2 YFSETQ. The CDR3 has 15 residues. Written as DNA, the CDR3 is TGCGCCAGCAGAGAGCTAGGGGCCTCCCAAGAGACCCAGTACTTC. Residues: CASRELGASQETQYF.

The rearrangement links TRBV5-1 to TRBJ2-5; D perhaps matches TRBD2 (5 bases). The CDR3 sequence is 13 residues long. The V end was cut by 6 bases, the J end by 4 bases, with 13 bases between. CDR1 SGHRS and CDR2 YFSETQ come from the germline V gene. The CDR3 spells CASKAGVGETQYF. The CDR3 coding sequence is TGCGCCAGCAAAGCCGGGGTCGGAGAGACCCAGTACTTC.

This clone was counted once. The chain is built from TRBV6-5 and TRBJ2-7; no firm D call. Germline CDR1 is MNHEY and CDR2 is SVGAGI. The V and J ends lost 4 bases and 2 bases respectively, with 18 bases between them. This CDR3 contains 16 residues. CDR3 nucleotides: TGTGCCAGCAGTTCCCGACCGTCTCCCGTTACCTACGAGCAGTACTTC. It codes for CASSSRPSPVTYEQYF.

The V gene is TRBV25-1, the J gene TRBJ2-1; 11 nucleotides align to TRBD2. CDR3 length: 16 residues. Per germline, CDR1 MGHDK and CDR2 SYGVNS. With 2 bases clipped from V and 7 bases from J, the junction kept 7 bases outside the gene matches. The CDR3 region is CASSERYSGGANEQFF. The CDR3 coding sequence is TGTGCCAGCAGTGAAAGGTATAGCGGGGGGGCAAATGAGCAGTTCTTC.

By share, this clone ranks as large. This rearrangement joins TRBV29-1 to TRBJ1-2; TRBD1 is a possible D gene (6 bases). V was clipped by 6 bases and J by 8 bases, with 19 bases between them. CDR1 and CDR2 (germline): SQVTM, ANQGSEA. The CDR3 has 13 residues. The CDR3 sequence: CSVGTGGMQGYTF. In DNA form, the CDR3 reads TGCAGCGTCGGGACGGGGGGCATGCAGGGCTACACCTTC.

The chain recombines TRBV7-9 with TRBJ1-2, with TRBD1 matching 8 bases. The germline V gene has CDR1 SEHNR and CDR2 FQNEAQ (reference sequence). V gave up 0 bases and J gave up 4 bases; unmatched junction bases: 7. The CDR3 extends over 16 amino acids. The CDR3 sequence is CASSLAGQEGSYGYTF. In nucleotides, the CDR3 is TGTGCCAGCAGCTTAGCGGGACAGGAGGGAAGCTATGGCTACACCTTC.

The rearrangement links TRBV3-1 (or the pseudogene TRBV3-2) to TRBJ1-4; D not certain. The CDR3 runs 12 residues. Germline values: CDR1 LGHDT, CDR2 YNNKEL (reference sequence). V was trimmed by 3 bases and J by 7 bases, leaving 6 bases between them. The CDR3 here is CASSQYGEKLFF. DNA of the CDR3: TGTGCCAGCAGCCAGTATGGTGAAAAACTGTTTTTT.

The CDR3 loop is CASSFMVAPSNEQFF. CDR3 in DNA: TGTGCCAGCAGCTTCATGGTAGCTCCCTCCAATGAGCAGTTCTTC. V and J are TRBV11-2 and TRBJ2-1, with D hard to call. CDR1 is SGHAT and CDR2 is FQNNGV in the germline V gene. This CDR3 comprises 15 residues. V lost 3 bases to trimming and J lost 6 bases, with 15 bases between them.

J is TRBJ1-1 and V is TRBV2; TRBD1 is a possible D gene (6 bases). The V gene lost 7 bases and the J gene lost 0 bases, with 12 bases spanning the gap. The V gene's germline CDR1 is SNHLY and CDR2 FYNNEI. This CDR3 region has 14 residues. This CDR3 is CASTGQYVNTEAFF. In nucleotides, the CDR3 is TGTGCCAGCACAGGACAGTACGTGAACACTGAAGCTTTCTTT. The whole variable domain, filled in from reference TRBV2 and TRBJ1-1, reads EPEVTQTPSHQVTQMGQEVILRCVPISNHLYFYWYRQILGQKVEFLVSFYNNEISEKSEIFDDQFSVERPDGSNFTLKIRSTKLEDSAMYFCASTGQYVNTEAFFGQGTRLTVV.

V usage is TRBV9 and J usage is TRBJ2-7, with TRBD1 as a possible D gene (6 bases). V was shortened by 1 base and J by 1 base, with 9 bases between the two germline ends. The CDR3 runs to 14 residues. Germline CDR1 is SGDLS and CDR2 is YYNGEE. The CDR3 reads CASSVSGTSYEQYF. The DNA of the CDR3 is TGTGCCAGCAGCGTATCCGGGACATCCTACGAGCAGTACTTC.

The V gene is TRBV6-1, the J gene TRBJ2-1; 12 positions match TRBD2. V lost 2 bases, J lost 4 bases, and 0 bases stayed unmatched. Germline V gene sequence: CDR1 MNHNS, CDR2 SASEGT. The CDR3 extends over 15 amino acids. As DNA, the CDR3 is TGTGCCAGCAGTGAACTAGCGGGGGGGTACAATGAGCAGTTCTTC. It codes for CASSELAGGYNEQFF.

The gene calls are TRBV19 and TRBJ1-5, with TRBD1 matching 11 bases. Germline lookup yields CDR1 LNHDA and CDR2 SQIVND (reference sequence). The CDR3 covers 16 residues. Unmatched junction bases numbered 7, after V lost 5 bases and J lost 4 bases. The CDR3 sequence is CASSPQRDRGNQPQHF. DNA of the CDR3: TGTGCCAGTAGTCCCCAACGGGACAGGGGGAATCAGCCCCAGCATTTT.

This chain links TRBV29-1 with TRBJ2-7, with a weak D call TRBD2 (6 bases). CDR1 is SQVTM, CDR2 ANQGSEA, per germline. Deletions cut 6 bases from V and 0 bases from J, with 12 bases between. The CDR3 sequence is 13 residues long. CDR3 bases: TGCAGCGTCTCGGGGGAGAGCTCCTACGAGCAGTACTTC. Its protein is CSVSGESSYEQYF.

The rearrangement links TRBV5-5 to TRBJ1-2; 9 bases are shared with TRBD1. In germline, CDR1 is SGHKS, CDR2 YYEKEE (reference sequence). J was trimmed by 7 bases and V by 0 bases; bases with no gene match: 7. The CDR3 spans 15 residues. CDR3 coding DNA: TGTGCCAGCAGCTTGGGGGGGACAGGGTCTTCTGGCTACACCTTC. Translation: CASSLGGTGSSGYTF. The full variable domain, in which reference TRBV5-5 and TRBJ1-2 provide the parts outside the CDR3, is DAGVTQSPTHLIKTRGQQVTLRCSPISGHKSVSWYQQVLGQGPQFIFQYYEKEERGRGNFPDRFSARQFPNYSSELNVNALLLGDSALYLCASSLGGTGSSGYTFGSGTRLTVV.

The J gene is TRBJ2-7, the V gene TRBV11-2, with TRBD1 identical over 10 bases. V lost 1 base to trimming and J lost 4 bases; unmatched junction nucleotides: 7. The CDR3 runs to 16 residues. Germline V gives CDR1 SGHAT, CDR2 FQNNGV. CDR3 sequence: CASSLVVDRGLYEQYF. The CDR3 nucleotides read TGTGCCAGCAGCTTAGTAGTCGACAGGGGGCTTTACGAGCAGTACTTC.

The chain combines TRBV10-3 with TRBJ1-2; tentatively, D is TRBD1 (5 bases). The CDR3 extends over 11 amino acids. Germline assignment: CDR1 ENHRY and CDR2 SYGVKD. The ends were cut back, 0 bases at V and 13 bases at J, with 9 bases in the middle. The chain's CDR3 is CAISESVGLTF. In nucleotides, the CDR3 is TGTGCCATCAGTGAGTCCGTGGGGCTCACCTTC.

The CDR3, as DNA: TGTGCCAGCAGCCAAGTGGCAGGGCTTAATGAAAAACTGTTTTTT. This translates into CASSQVAGLNEKLFF. The rearrangement joins TRBV7-8 to TRBJ1-4; the D gene is possibly TRBD1 (5 bases). This CDR3 region has 15 residues. V lost 5 bases to trimming and J lost 4 bases, with 14 bases between them. CDR1 and CDR2 from the germline V gene are SGHVS and FQNEAQ.

V usage is TRBV2 and J usage is TRBJ1-1; possible D gene TRBD1, 5 bases. Germline V gene lookup returns CDR1 SNHLY and CDR2 FYNNEI. The CDR3 is made up of 14 amino acids. V was cut by 4 bases and J by 4 bases, with 13 bases left in between. The CDR3: CASSGQSAGTEAFF. The CDR3 DNA reads as TGTGCCAGCAGTGGACAGAGCGCGGGCACTGAAGCTTTCTTT.

This sequence joins TRBV4-2 and TRBJ2-3; the D is unclear. Germline CDR1 LGHNA, CDR2 YNFKEQ. The CDR3 has 15 amino acids. The V and J ends lost 0 bases and 2 bases respectively, with 9 bases between them. The CDR3, as DNA: TGTGCCAGCAGCCAAGATCTGGTTACCACAGATACGCAGTATTTT. Residues: CASSQDLVTTDTQYF.

There are a few counts of this clone. The chain has TRBV6-6 and TRBJ1-4; D is unclear. Germline V gene sequence: CDR1 MNHNY, CDR2 SVGAGI (reference sequence). V lost 0 bases and J lost 0, with 5 bases in between. CDR3 length equals 15 residues. The DNA of the CDR3 is TGTGCCAGCAGTTACTCGTATTCAACTAATGAAAAACTGTTTTTT. Protein product: CASSYSYSTNEKLFF.

This clone appeared a few times. V and J are TRBV5-1 and TRBJ1-1; TRBD1 aligns across 11 bases. In germline, CDR1 is SGHRS, CDR2 YFSETQ. V lost 5 bases to trimming and J lost 2 bases; unmatched junction nucleotides: 2. The CDR3 consists of 14 residues. CDR3 in DNA: TGCGCCAGCAGAGGACAGGGGGCTAACACTGAAGCTTTCTTT. Its translation: CASRGQGANTEAFF.

The rearrangement joins TRBV2 to TRBJ2-3; 8 bases fit TRBD1. CDR3 size: 16 residues. V gave up 4 bases and J gave up 9 bases; unmatched junction bases: 15. Germline lookup yields CDR1 SNHLY and CDR2 FYNNEI. CDR3 in DNA: TGTGCCAGCAGTGGGGACAGGCGAGAGCTTCGGGGCACGCAGTATTTT. Translating it yields CASSGDRRELRGTQYF.